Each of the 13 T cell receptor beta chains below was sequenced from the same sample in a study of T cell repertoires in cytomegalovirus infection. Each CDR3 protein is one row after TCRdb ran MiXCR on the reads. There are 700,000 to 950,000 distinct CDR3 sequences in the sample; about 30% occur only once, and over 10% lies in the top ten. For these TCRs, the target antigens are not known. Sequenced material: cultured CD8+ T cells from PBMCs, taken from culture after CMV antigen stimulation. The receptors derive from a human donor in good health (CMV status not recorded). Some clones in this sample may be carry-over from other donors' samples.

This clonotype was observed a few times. CDR3 bases: TGTGCCAGCAGCGTAGATACTAGCGGGGGGACCTCTTTCCCAGATACGCAGTATTTT. Translating gives CASSVDTSGGTSFPDTQYF. The chain has TRBV9 and TRBJ2-3; 12 bases line up with TRBD2. CDR3 size: 19 residues. The V segment lost 0 bases and the J segment 4 bases; nucleotides outside the gene matches: 12. From germline, CDR1 is SGDLS and CDR2 YYNGEE.

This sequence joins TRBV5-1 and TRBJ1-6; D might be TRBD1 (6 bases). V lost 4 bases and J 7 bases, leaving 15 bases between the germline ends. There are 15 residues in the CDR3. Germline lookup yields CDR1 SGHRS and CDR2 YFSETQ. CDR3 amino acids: CASSDTGFRNSPLHF. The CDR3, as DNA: TGCGCCAGCAGCGACACAGGGTTTCGGAATTCACCCCTCCACTTT.

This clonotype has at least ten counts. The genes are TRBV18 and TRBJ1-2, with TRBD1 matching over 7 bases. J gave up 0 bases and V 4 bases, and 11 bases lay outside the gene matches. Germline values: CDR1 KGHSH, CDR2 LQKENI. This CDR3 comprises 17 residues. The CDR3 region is CASSLGTAPYTNYGYTF. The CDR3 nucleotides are TGTGCCAGCTCACTCGGGACAGCACCATATACTAACTATGGCTACACCTTC.

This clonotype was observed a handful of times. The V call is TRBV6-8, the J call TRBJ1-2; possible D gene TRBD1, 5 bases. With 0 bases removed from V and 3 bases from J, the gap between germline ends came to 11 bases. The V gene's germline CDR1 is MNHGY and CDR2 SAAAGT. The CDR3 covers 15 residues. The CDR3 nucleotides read TGTGCCAGCAGTTACTCGATCGGGGACTACTATGGCTACACCTTC. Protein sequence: CASSYSIGDYYGYTF.

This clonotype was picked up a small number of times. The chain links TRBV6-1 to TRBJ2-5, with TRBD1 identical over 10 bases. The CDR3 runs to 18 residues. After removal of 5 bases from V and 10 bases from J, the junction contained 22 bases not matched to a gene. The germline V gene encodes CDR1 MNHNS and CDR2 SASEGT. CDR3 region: CASSSGPGQGRHYRIQYF. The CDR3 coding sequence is TGTGCCAGCAGTTCCGGACCGGGACAGGGGAGGCACTATCGGATCCAGTACTTC.

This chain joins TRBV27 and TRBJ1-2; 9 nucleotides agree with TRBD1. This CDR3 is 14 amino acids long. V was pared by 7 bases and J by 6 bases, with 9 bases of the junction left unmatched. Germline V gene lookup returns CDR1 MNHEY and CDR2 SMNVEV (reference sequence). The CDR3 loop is CASTLTGGRDGYTF. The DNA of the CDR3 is TGTGCCAGCACCCTAACAGGGGGCCGAGATGGCTACACCTTC.

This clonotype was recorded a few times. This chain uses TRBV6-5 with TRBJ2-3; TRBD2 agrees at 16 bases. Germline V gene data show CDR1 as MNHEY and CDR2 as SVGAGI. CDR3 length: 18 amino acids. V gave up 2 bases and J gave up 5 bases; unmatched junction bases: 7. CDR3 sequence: CASSYPGTSGGGRDTQYF. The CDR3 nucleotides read TGTGCCAGCAGTTACCCCGGGACTAGCGGGGGGGGGAGAGATACGCAGTATTTT.

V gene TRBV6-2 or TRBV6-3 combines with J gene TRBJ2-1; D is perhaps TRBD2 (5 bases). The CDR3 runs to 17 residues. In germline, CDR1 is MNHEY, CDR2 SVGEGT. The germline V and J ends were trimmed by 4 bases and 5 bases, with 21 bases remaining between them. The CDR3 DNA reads TGTGCCAGCAGTTCCATACCAGAGCGGCCCCCCCACAATGAGCAGTTCTTC. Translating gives CASSSIPERPPHNEQFF.

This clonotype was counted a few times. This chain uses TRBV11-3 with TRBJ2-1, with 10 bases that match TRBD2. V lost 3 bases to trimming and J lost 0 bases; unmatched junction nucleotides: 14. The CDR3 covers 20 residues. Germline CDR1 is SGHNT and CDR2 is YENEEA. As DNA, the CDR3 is TGTGCCAGCAGCTTCCCAACAGACTCTAGCGGGGGCGGCTCCTACAATGAGCAGTTCTTC. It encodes CASSFPTDSSGGGSYNEQFF. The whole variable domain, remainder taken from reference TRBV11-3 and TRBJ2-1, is EAGVVQSPRYKIIEKKQPVAFWCNPISGHNTLYWYLQNLGQGPELLIRYENEEAVDDSQLPKDRFSAERLKGVDSTLKIQPAELGDSAVYLCASSFPTDSSGGGSYNEQFFGPGTRLTVL.

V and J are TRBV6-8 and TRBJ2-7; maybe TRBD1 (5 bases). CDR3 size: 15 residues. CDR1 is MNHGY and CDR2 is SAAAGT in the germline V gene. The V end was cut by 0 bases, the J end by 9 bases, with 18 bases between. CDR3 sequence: CASSYSRADPSGQYF. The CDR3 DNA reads TGTGCCAGCAGTTACTCCAGGGCAGACCCTAGTGGGCAGTACTTC.

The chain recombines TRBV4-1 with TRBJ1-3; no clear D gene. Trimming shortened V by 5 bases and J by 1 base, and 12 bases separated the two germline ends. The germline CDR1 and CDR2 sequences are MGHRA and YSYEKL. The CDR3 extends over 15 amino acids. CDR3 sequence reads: CASSFDMGSGNTIYF. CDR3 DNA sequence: TGCGCCAGCAGCTTTGACATGGGATCTGGAAACACCATATATTTT.

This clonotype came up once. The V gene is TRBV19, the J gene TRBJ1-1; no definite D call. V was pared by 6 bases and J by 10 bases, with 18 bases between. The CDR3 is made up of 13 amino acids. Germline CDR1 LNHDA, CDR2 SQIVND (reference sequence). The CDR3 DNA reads TGTGCCAGTAGCCTGTATCCTTACGAGGTAGCTTTCTTT. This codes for CASSLYPYEVAFF.

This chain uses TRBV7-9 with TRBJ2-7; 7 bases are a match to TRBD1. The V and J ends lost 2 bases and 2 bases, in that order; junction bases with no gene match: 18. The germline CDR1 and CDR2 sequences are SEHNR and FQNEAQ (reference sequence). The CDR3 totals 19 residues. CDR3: CASSLRVPPDRQGAYEQYF. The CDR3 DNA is TGTGCCAGCAGCTTAAGAGTTCCCCCAGACCGACAGGGCGCCTACGAGCAGTACTTC.